A selection of T cell receptor beta chains follows, all from one sample in a study of radiotherapy plus CTLA-4 blockade in lung cancer. Only in-frame clones appear in the TCRdb table, and some are missing; sequencing was by immunoSEQ multiplex PCR. This table has 110,000 or so clones, approximately 80% appearing once. Sequences were derived from peripheral blood, sampled from a patient treated with radiotherapy plus ipilimumab. These receptors were collected from a human donor with non-small cell lung cancer who had a partial response to radiotherapy plus ipilimumab. The CDR3 runs from the conserved cysteine through the conserved F or W. The D gene is left open where the match is weak. Clone size is stated in some rows and not others, as once, few, many or a class when expanded.

abundance: NA
j_gene: TRBJ1-1
d_gene: NA
v_gene: TRBV6-5
CDR3nt: TGTGCCAGCAGTTACAATCAGGGAAATGGTGAAGCTTTCTTT
CDR3aa: CASSYNQGNGEAFF

abundance: NA
j_gene: TRBJ1-1
d_gene: NA
v_gene: TRBV5-5
CDR3nt: TGTGCCAGCAGCCGGGACTCCCCGAACACTGAAGCTTTCTTT
CDR3aa: CASSRDSPNTEAFF

abundance: NA
j_gene: TRBJ1-1
d_gene: NA
v_gene: TRBV7-6
CDR3nt: TGTGCCAGCAGCCCCCGGGGCACTGAAGCTTTCTTT
CDR3aa: CASSPRGTEAFF

abundance: NA
j_gene: TRBJ1-4
d_gene: TRBD1
v_gene: TRBV5-1
CDR3nt: TGCGCCAGCAGCCGACAGGGGGCTGTTGCTAATGAAAAACTGTTTTTT
CDR3aa: CASSRQGAVANEKLFF

abundance: NA
j_gene: TRBJ2-5
d_gene: TRBD1
v_gene: TRBV5-6
CDR3nt: TGTGCCAGCAGCTTTCAGGGGGCGAAGGAGACCCAGTACTTC
CDR3aa: CASSFQGAKETQYF

abundance: NA
j_gene: TRBJ2-7
d_gene: TRBD2
v_gene: TRBV5-4
CDR3nt: TGTGCCAGCAGCTGGCCCGGGACTAGCGGGCGCGAGCAGTACTTC
CDR3aa: CASSWPGTSGREQYF

abundance: NA
j_gene: TRBJ1-1
d_gene: NA
v_gene: TRBV5-4
CDR3nt: TGTGCCAGCAGGCGGGTGGGGTACCCGAAAGCTTTCTTT
CDR3aa: CASRRVGYPKAFF

abundance: NA
j_gene: TRBJ2-5
d_gene: NA
v_gene: TRBV5-6
CDR3nt: TGTGCCAGCAGCCATGGAGGCGGGGAGACCCAGTACTTC
CDR3aa: CASSHGGGETQYF

abundance: NA
j_gene: TRBJ1-2
d_gene: TRBD1
v_gene: TRBV6-1
CDR3nt: TGTGCCAGCAGTGATGGACAGGGGGCTCGTGGCTACACCTTC
CDR3aa: CASSDGQGARGYTF

abundance: NA
j_gene: TRBJ1-2
d_gene: NA
v_gene: TRBV28
CDR3nt: TGTGCCAGCACGGTAGGGGGGGTCAACTATGGCTACACCTTC
CDR3aa: CASTVGGVNYGYTF

abundance: NA
j_gene: TRBJ2-1
d_gene: NA
v_gene: TRBV7-8
CDR3nt: TGTGCCAGCAGCTTAGTAGCTGGAGAGCAGTTCTTC
CDR3aa: CASSLVAGEQFF

abundance: few
j_gene: TRBJ1-4
d_gene: TRBD1
v_gene: TRBV6-5
CDR3nt: TGTGCCAGCATGCGACAGGGGCGGAGTGAAAAACTGTTTTTT
CDR3aa: CASMRQGRSEKLFF

abundance: NA
j_gene: TRBJ2-1
d_gene: TRBD2
v_gene: TRBV28
CDR3nt: TGTGCCAGCCCACCCCCTAGCGGGAGTTACAATGAGCAGTTCTTC
CDR3aa: CASPPPSGSYNEQFF

abundance: NA
j_gene: TRBJ2-1
d_gene: NA
v_gene: TRBV27
CDR3nt: TGTGCCAGCAGTAGTAGCGGCCTCAATGAGCAGTTCTTC
CDR3aa: CASSSSGLNEQFF

abundance: once
j_gene: TRBJ1-1
d_gene: NA
v_gene: TRBV11-2
CDR3nt: TGTGCCAGCAGCTTAAGGGAGGACACTGAAGCTTTCTTT
CDR3aa: CASSLREDTEAFF

abundance: few
j_gene: TRBJ1-4
d_gene: NA
v_gene: TRBV5-1
CDR3nt: TGCGCCAGCAGCTTGGACTTTAATGAAAAACTGTTTTTT
CDR3aa: CASSLDFNEKLFF

abundance: NA
j_gene: TRBJ1-1
d_gene: NA
v_gene: TRBV28
CDR3nt: TGTGCCAGTATTGGGTGGGGCCGATCAATGAACACTGAAGCTTTCTTT
CDR3aa: CASIGWGRSMNTEAFF

abundance: NA
j_gene: TRBJ2-3
d_gene: NA
v_gene: TRBV25-1
CDR3nt: TGTGCCAGCAGTGAGGAGGGGTCCACAGATACGCAGTATTTT
CDR3aa: CASSEEGSTDTQYF

abundance: NA
j_gene: TRBJ2-2
d_gene: NA
v_gene: TRBV5-4
CDR3nt: TGTGCCAGCAGCCCCGGCGGCGGATGGAACACCGGGGAGCTGTTTTTT
CDR3aa: CASSPGGGWNTGELFF

abundance: NA
j_gene: TRBJ2-5
d_gene: TRBD2
v_gene: TRBV27
CDR3nt: TGTGCCAGCAGTTTGGGGGGGGAGGGCAAAGGGACCCAGTACTTC
CDR3aa: CASSLGGEGKGTQYF

abundance: NA
j_gene: TRBJ2-5
d_gene: NA
v_gene: TRBV6-6
CDR3nt: TGTGCCAGCAGACGGGAGACCCAGTACTTC
CDR3aa: CASRRETQYF

abundance: once
j_gene: TRBJ1-1
d_gene: TRBD1
v_gene: TRBV4-2
CDR3nt: TGTGCCAGCAGCCAAGATAGGATCGGACAGGGCAACACTGAAGCCTTCTTT
CDR3aa: CASSQDRIGQGNTEAFF

abundance: NA
j_gene: TRBJ2-7
d_gene: TRBD2
v_gene: TRBV5-1
CDR3nt: TGCGCCAGCAGCCCCCAAGCAGCGGGAGGAACCTACGAGCAGTACTTC
CDR3aa: CASSPQAAGGTYEQYF

abundance: few
j_gene: TRBJ2-1
d_gene: TRBD2
v_gene: TRBV19
CDR3nt: TGTGCCAGTAGTAACCCCCTCACCGGGACTAGCGGGTTCAATGAGCAGTTCTTC
CDR3aa: CASSNPLTGTSGFNEQFF

abundance: NA
j_gene: TRBJ1-2
d_gene: TRBD1
v_gene: TRBV28
CDR3nt: TGTGCCTCCAGGGGGCCATTAGGTGGCTACACCTTC
CDR3aa: CASRGPLGGYTF

abundance: NA
j_gene: TRBJ1-2
d_gene: NA
v_gene: TRBV28
CDR3nt: TGTGCCAGCAGTTGGTTAGCCTTTAACTATGGCTACACCTTC
CDR3aa: CASSWLAFNYGYTF

abundance: few
j_gene: TRBJ2-3
d_gene: TRBD2
v_gene: TRBV5-1
CDR3nt: TGCGCCAGCAGCTTACTAGCGGGAGGGGGCTCTGGCACAGATACGCAGTATTTT
CDR3aa: CASSLLAGGGSGTDTQYF

abundance: NA
j_gene: TRBJ1-1
d_gene: TRBD1
v_gene: TRBV6-1
CDR3nt: TGTGCCAGCAGCCCGATGGGGACAGCAGAAGCTTTCTTT
CDR3aa: CASSPMGTAEAFF

abundance: NA
j_gene: TRBJ2-3
d_gene: TRBD1
v_gene: TRBV28
CDR3nt: TGTGCCAGCGGCACCCCGGGACAGGGACATGATACGCAGTATTTT
CDR3aa: CASGTPGQGHDTQYF

abundance: few
j_gene: TRBJ1-2
d_gene: NA
v_gene: TRBV28
CDR3nt: TGTGCCAGCAGTCGACAGCTAGATTATGGCTACACCTTC
CDR3aa: CASSRQLDYGYTF

abundance: NA
j_gene: TRBJ2-1
d_gene: NA
v_gene: TRBV10-1
CDR3nt: TGCGCCAGCAGCAGACAGGAGTACAATGAGCAGTTCTTC
CDR3aa: CASSRQEYNEQFF

abundance: NA
j_gene: TRBJ1-2
d_gene: NA
v_gene: TRBV5-1
CDR3nt: TGCGCCAGCAGCCAGGGCAAAGTTAACTATGGCTACACCTTC
CDR3aa: CASSQGKVNYGYTF

abundance: NA
j_gene: TRBJ2-1
d_gene: NA
v_gene: TRBV29-1
CDR3nt: TGCAGCGTTAGGTACAGGTCCAATGAGCAGTTCTTC
CDR3aa: CSVRYRSNEQFF

abundance: few
j_gene: TRBJ1-4
d_gene: TRBD1
v_gene: TRBV28
CDR3nt: TGTGCCAGCAGTGTCCCGGGACAGGGGTGGGAAAAACTGTTTTTT
CDR3aa: CASSVPGQGWEKLFF

abundance: NA
j_gene: TRBJ1-1
d_gene: TRBD1
v_gene: TRBV7-2
CDR3nt: TGTGCCAGCAGCCCCAACTTCCAGGGGGGCGCTGAAGCTTTCTTT
CDR3aa: CASSPNFQGGAEAFF

abundance: NA
j_gene: TRBJ2-1
d_gene: TRBD2
v_gene: TRBV6-6
CDR3nt: TGTGCCAGCAGTGGGGGACTAGGGCACAATGAGCAGTTCTTC
CDR3aa: CASSGGLGHNEQFF

abundance: once
j_gene: TRBJ2-1
d_gene: TRBD2
v_gene: TRBV11-2
CDR3nt: TGTGCCAGCAGCTCAGGACTAGGAGTCGACAATGAGCAGTTCTTC
CDR3aa: CASSSGLGVDNEQFF

abundance: NA
j_gene: TRBJ1-4
d_gene: TRBD1
v_gene: TRBV19
CDR3nt: TGTGCCAGTAGAGCGCAGGGACAGCAAAATGAAAAACTGTTTTTT
CDR3aa: CASRAQGQQNEKLFF

abundance: NA
j_gene: TRBJ2-1
d_gene: TRBD2
v_gene: TRBV4-1
CDR3nt: TGCGCCAGCAGCCAAGATCCGGGGGGGACATCCTACAATGAGCAGTTCTTC
CDR3aa: CASSQDPGGTSYNEQFF

abundance: NA
j_gene: TRBJ2-1
d_gene: NA
v_gene: TRBV28
CDR3nt: TGTGCCAGCAGTTTAGCGGGCGTAAAGTTCTTC
CDR3aa: CASSLAGVKFF

abundance: NA
j_gene: TRBJ1-2
d_gene: NA
v_gene: TRBV2
CDR3nt: TGTGCCAGCAGTGATGACTTTACTAACTATGGCTACACCTTC
CDR3aa: CASSDDFTNYGYTF

abundance: NA
j_gene: TRBJ2-7
d_gene: NA
v_gene: TRBV5-1
CDR3nt: TGCGCCAGCAGCGGTACTAGCACCACCTACGAGCAGTACTTC
CDR3aa: CASSGTSTTYEQYF

abundance: NA
j_gene: TRBJ2-3
d_gene: NA
v_gene: TRBV6-1
CDR3nt: TGTGCCAGCAGTGAACAGGGGCCGAGGACAGATACGCAGTATTTT
CDR3aa: CASSEQGPRTDTQYF

abundance: NA
j_gene: TRBJ2-2
d_gene: TRBD2
v_gene: TRBV5-1
CDR3nt: TGCGCCAGCAGCCCTGAGGCTAGCGGGACCGCCGGGGAGCTGTTTTTT
CDR3aa: CASSPEASGTAGELFF

abundance: few
j_gene: TRBJ2-3
d_gene: TRBD2
v_gene: TRBV11-2
CDR3nt: TGTGCCAGCAGCTTAGGCCTGACTAGCGGAGCTAGCACAGATACGCAGTATTTT
CDR3aa: CASSLGLTSGASTDTQYF

abundance: NA
j_gene: TRBJ2-5
d_gene: TRBD2
v_gene: TRBV4-1
CDR3nt: TGCGCCAGCAGCCAAGAATGGGCTAGCGGGAGGGCCGGGGAGACCCAGTACTTC
CDR3aa: CASSQEWASGRAGETQYF

abundance: NA
j_gene: TRBJ2-7
d_gene: TRBD1
v_gene: TRBV7-8
CDR3nt: TGTGCCAGCAGCTTAGGGTCGACAGGGGGCGCGTACGAGCAGTACTTC
CDR3aa: CASSLGSTGGAYEQYF

abundance: few
j_gene: TRBJ1-3
d_gene: NA
v_gene: TRBV6-6
CDR3nt: TGTGCCAGCAGGGACACTGGCTCTGGAAACACCATATATTTT
CDR3aa: CASRDTGSGNTIYF

abundance: NA
j_gene: TRBJ2-5
d_gene: TRBD1
v_gene: TRBV4-3
CDR3nt: TGCGCCAGCAGCCGATGGGGACAGGGCGGAGAGACCCAGTACTTC
CDR3aa: CASSRWGQGGETQYF

abundance: once
j_gene: TRBJ1-4
d_gene: TRBD1
v_gene: TRBV19
CDR3nt: TGTGCCAGTAAAGAAGGACAGGGTGGAGAAAAACTGTTTTTT
CDR3aa: CASKEGQGGEKLFF

abundance: NA
j_gene: TRBJ2-1
d_gene: NA
v_gene: TRBV9
CDR3nt: TGTGCCAGCAGCGCAGGCTCTCCCCTGGAATACAATGAGCAGTTCTTC
CDR3aa: CASSAGSPLEYNEQFF

abundance: few
j_gene: TRBJ1-2
d_gene: NA
v_gene: TRBV5-4
CDR3nt: TGTGCCAGCAGCTTGGGGACTGAATATGGCTACACCTTC
CDR3aa: CASSLGTEYGYTF

abundance: NA
j_gene: TRBJ2-7
d_gene: TRBD1
v_gene: TRBV7-9
CDR3nt: TGTGCCAGCAGCCCTCAGACAGGGTTCGTCTACGAGCAGTACTTC
CDR3aa: CASSPQTGFVYEQYF

abundance: NA
j_gene: TRBJ1-1
d_gene: NA
v_gene: TRBV5-1
CDR3nt: TGCGCCAGCAGCGTGGACGTTAGGACAGTCCTCCCAGCTTTCTTT
CDR3aa: CASSVDVRTVLPAFF

abundance: NA
j_gene: TRBJ2-7
d_gene: TRBD2
v_gene: TRBV10-2
CDR3nt: TGCGCCAGCCAGGTTGAAAGACTAGCGGCCCACGAGCAGTACTTC
CDR3aa: CASQVERLAAHEQYF